The 19 T cell receptor beta chains below were found in one sample sequenced in a study of blood T cell repertoires in COVID-19. Profiling relied on immunoSEQ multiplex PCR, and the TCRdb table lists in-frame clones only, not all of them. The sample lists approximately 300,000 clones, around 87% occurring once. Specimen: peripheral blood. These receptors all stem from a man aged 50 to 60 with active or convalescent COVID-19.

The chain couples TRBV9 to TRBJ2-5; 7 nucleotides align to TRBD1. This CDR3 spans 15 amino acids. Trimming removed 3 bases from V and 5 bases from J; junction bases left unmatched: 10. From germline, CDR1 is SGDLS and CDR2 YYNGEE. DNA for the CDR3: TGTGCCAGCAGCGGGCAGGGGGTTCAAAGGGAGACCCAGTACTTC. Translation gives CASSGQGVQRETQYF.

The genes are TRBV3-1 (or the pseudogene TRBV3-2) and TRBJ1-4, with D possibly TRBD1 on 5 matching bases. Per the germline V gene, CDR1 is LGHDT and CDR2 is YNNKEL (reference sequence). The CDR3 is 15 amino acids. With 3 bases removed from V and 5 bases from J, the gap between germline ends came to 13 bases. The CDR3 DNA follows: TGTGCCAGCAGCCAGGGTTCCGGGGGAAATGAAAAACTGTTTTTT. Its translation: CASSQGSGGNEKLFF.

The DNA for the CDR3 is TGTGCCAGCAGTTCCCGGCCGGGACAGGGGGGCTACGAGCAGTACTTC. This gives the protein CASSSRPGQGGYEQYF. The rearrangement uses TRBV27 and TRBJ2-7; 11 nucleotides match TRBD1. From germline, CDR1 is MNHEY and CDR2 SMNVEV (reference sequence). V shed 4 bases and J 3 bases; nucleotides not matched to a gene: 8. The CDR3 is 16 amino acids.

About this clone: Other DNA variants within this sample encode the same CDR3. This chain connects TRBV6-5 to TRBJ1-6, with D uncertain. V lost 8 bases, J lost 0 bases, and 5 bases lay in between. CDR3 length equals 13 residues. CDR1 and CDR2 (germline): MNHEY, SVGAGI. Here the CDR3 reads CASRSSYNSPLHF. CDR3 bases: TGTGCCAGCCGGAGCTCCTATAATTCACCCCTCCACTTT.

The rearrangement uses TRBV19 and TRBJ1-2; 8 nucleotides line up with TRBD1. Germline CDR1 LNHDA, CDR2 SQIVND (reference sequence). Germline trimming cut 6 bases from V and 0 bases from J; bases unmatched to any gene: 9. The CDR3 covers 16 residues. As DNA, the CDR3 is TGTGCCAGTAGACCCGGGACAGGCCCACCTAACTATGGCTACACCTTC. Its translation is CASRPGTGPPNYGYTF.

The chain is built from TRBV6-5 and TRBJ1-1; D is uncertain. Trimming cost V 8 bases and J 2 bases, with 18 bases left between them. Germline loops: CDR1 MNHEY, CDR2 SVGAGI. The CDR3 totals 15 residues. The CDR3 DNA reads TGTGCCAGCCGCCCCCCCGGGAGCCTAAACACTGAAGCTTTCTTT. This codes for CASRPPGSLNTEAFF.

The chain employs TRBV5-4 and TRBJ2-7; the match to TRBD2 covers 12 bases. Per germline, CDR1 SGHNT and CDR2 YYREEE (reference sequence). The CDR3 covers 15 residues. V dropped 6 bases and J dropped 1; count of bases not matched to a gene: 5. CDR3 residues: CASTTSGGKSYEQYF. CDR3 DNA sequence: TGTGCCAGCACCACTAGCGGGGGGAAATCCTACGAGCAGTACTTC.

This rearrangement joins TRBV5-6 to TRBJ2-7; 7 positions agree with TRBD1. Germline CDR1 SGHDT, CDR2 YYEEEE. Trimming took 3 bases from V and 5 from J; bases not matched to a gene: 8. The CDR3 extends over 14 amino acids. The CDR3: CASSSPTGFNEQYF. CDR3 sequence (DNA): TGTGCCAGCAGCTCACCGACAGGGTTTAACGAGCAGTACTTC.

V and J are TRBV28 and TRBJ2-7; a possible D gene is TRBD1 (6 bases). Between the trimmed V and J ends, which lost 5 bases and 6 bases, there was a span of 11 bases. The CDR3 is 12 amino acids. CDR1 and CDR2 from the germline V gene are MDHEN and SYDVKM. The DNA for the CDR3 is TGTGCCAGCAGTGTACAGGGCCCCGAGCAGTACTTC. Translated: CASSVQGPEQYF.

The gene calls are TRBV5-4 and TRBJ2-7; TRBD2 aligns across 12 bases. In germline, CDR1 is SGHNT, CDR2 YYREEE (reference sequence). CDR3 length: 18 residues. V trimming: 1 base; J trimming: 5 bases; junction bases outside the gene matches: 13. The CDR3 protein is CASSLRLAGALALDEQYF. The CDR3 region has the DNA TGTGCCAGCAGCTTGCGACTAGCGGGAGCCCTTGCTTTGGACGAGCAGTACTTC.

The rearrangement joins TRBV11-3 to TRBJ1-2; 7 bases are shared with TRBD1. CDR3 length: 16 residues. V lost 5 bases, J lost 4 bases, and 13 bases stayed unmatched. The germline V gene encodes CDR1 SGHNT and CDR2 YENEEA. The CDR3 reads CASSIGGGTPIYGYTF. CDR3 in DNA: TGTGCCAGCAGCATAGGGGGCGGCACTCCGATCTATGGCTACACCTTC.

Written as DNA, the CDR3 is TGTGCCAGCAAGGGGGACAGTACTAACTATGGCTACACCTTC. It yields the protein CASKGDSTNYGYTF. The V call is TRBV27, the J call TRBJ1-2; 7 bases map to TRBD1. V trimming: 7 bases; J trimming: 0 bases; junction bases outside the gene matches: 5. The CDR3 covers 14 residues. The germline V gene encodes CDR1 MNHEY and CDR2 SMNVEV (reference sequence).

V and J are TRBV28 and TRBJ2-5; possibly TRBD2 for D (5 bases). Trimming removed 2 bases at V and 1 base at J, with 8 bases between. Germline loops: CDR1 MDHEN, CDR2 SYDVKM. The CDR3 is 14 amino acids. For the CDR3, the DNA is TGTGCCAGCAGTTTACTAGCAGGCCAAGAGACCCAGTACTTC. Translating gives CASSLLAGQETQYF.

V is TRBV5-4 and J is TRBJ2-3; TRBD2 matches 10 bases. Germline V gene lookup returns CDR1 SGHNT and CDR2 YYREEE (reference sequence). Unmatched junction bases numbered 10, after V lost 5 bases and J lost 1 base. The CDR3 has 17 amino acids. CDR3 protein: CASSGGGTSARTDTQYF. CDR3 in DNA: TGTGCCAGCAGTGGGGGGGGGACTAGCGCCCGCACAGATACGCAGTATTTT. Full variable domain (remainder filled in from reference TRBV5-4 and TRBJ2-3): ETGVTQSPTHLIKTRGQQVTLRCSSQSGHNTVSWYQQALGQGPQFIFQYYREEENGRGNFPPRFSGLQFPNYSSELNVNALELDDSALYLCASSGGGTSARTDTQYFGPGTRLTVL.

The V and J genes are TRBV18 and TRBJ1-6; TRBD1 matches at 8 bases. Germline V gene sequence: CDR1 KGHSH, CDR2 LQKENI. This CDR3 contains 16 residues. Trimming at V came to 1 base and at J to 9 bases, leaving 8 bases not matched to a gene. The CDR3 region is CASSPQVRGPGSPLHF. DNA of the CDR3: TGTGCCAGCTCACCACAAGTCAGGGGGCCAGGTTCACCCCTCCACTTT.

The rearrangement links TRBV30 to TRBJ2-1; 7 bases line up with TRBD1. The CDR3 length is 14 residues. CDR1 is GTSNPN and CDR2 is SVGIG in the germline V gene (reference sequence). The junction had 5 bases not matched to a gene; V was cut back by 1 base and J by 5 bases. The chain's CDR3 is CAWSAGQANNEQFF. In DNA form, the CDR3 reads TGTGCCTGGAGTGCTGGACAGGCGAACAATGAGCAGTTCTTC.

J is TRBJ1-6 and V is TRBV6-2 or TRBV6-3; D gene ambiguous. V lost 0 bases and J 8 bases, leaving 20 bases between the germline ends. Germline V gives CDR1 MNHEY, CDR2 SVGEGT. CDR3 length: 18 residues. The DNA of the CDR3 is TGTGCCAGCAGTTACTCGACCACACGGGGTCCGAATTATTCACCCCTCCACTTT. Protein product: CASSYSTTRGPNYSPLHF.

V usage is TRBV18 and J usage is TRBJ1-1; perhaps TRBD1 as D (6 bases). V dropped 4 bases and J dropped 2 bases, with 14 bases sitting between them. The CDR3 consists of 15 residues. CDR1 is KGHSH, CDR2 LQKENI, per germline. The CDR3 region has the DNA TGTGCCAGCTCACTTCCGGGACAACATAACACTGAAGCTTTCTTT. Translating gives CASSLPGQHNTEAFF.

This clone was seen only once. The chain recombines TRBV24-1 with TRBJ2-7; no firm D call. This CDR3 spans 12 amino acids. V lost 2 bases, J lost 5 bases, and 6 bases lay in between. The V gene's germline CDR1 is KGHDR and CDR2 SFDVKD. CDR3 sequence: CATSDYRDEQYF. In nucleotides, the CDR3 is TGTGCCACCAGTGATTACAGAGACGAGCAGTACTTC.